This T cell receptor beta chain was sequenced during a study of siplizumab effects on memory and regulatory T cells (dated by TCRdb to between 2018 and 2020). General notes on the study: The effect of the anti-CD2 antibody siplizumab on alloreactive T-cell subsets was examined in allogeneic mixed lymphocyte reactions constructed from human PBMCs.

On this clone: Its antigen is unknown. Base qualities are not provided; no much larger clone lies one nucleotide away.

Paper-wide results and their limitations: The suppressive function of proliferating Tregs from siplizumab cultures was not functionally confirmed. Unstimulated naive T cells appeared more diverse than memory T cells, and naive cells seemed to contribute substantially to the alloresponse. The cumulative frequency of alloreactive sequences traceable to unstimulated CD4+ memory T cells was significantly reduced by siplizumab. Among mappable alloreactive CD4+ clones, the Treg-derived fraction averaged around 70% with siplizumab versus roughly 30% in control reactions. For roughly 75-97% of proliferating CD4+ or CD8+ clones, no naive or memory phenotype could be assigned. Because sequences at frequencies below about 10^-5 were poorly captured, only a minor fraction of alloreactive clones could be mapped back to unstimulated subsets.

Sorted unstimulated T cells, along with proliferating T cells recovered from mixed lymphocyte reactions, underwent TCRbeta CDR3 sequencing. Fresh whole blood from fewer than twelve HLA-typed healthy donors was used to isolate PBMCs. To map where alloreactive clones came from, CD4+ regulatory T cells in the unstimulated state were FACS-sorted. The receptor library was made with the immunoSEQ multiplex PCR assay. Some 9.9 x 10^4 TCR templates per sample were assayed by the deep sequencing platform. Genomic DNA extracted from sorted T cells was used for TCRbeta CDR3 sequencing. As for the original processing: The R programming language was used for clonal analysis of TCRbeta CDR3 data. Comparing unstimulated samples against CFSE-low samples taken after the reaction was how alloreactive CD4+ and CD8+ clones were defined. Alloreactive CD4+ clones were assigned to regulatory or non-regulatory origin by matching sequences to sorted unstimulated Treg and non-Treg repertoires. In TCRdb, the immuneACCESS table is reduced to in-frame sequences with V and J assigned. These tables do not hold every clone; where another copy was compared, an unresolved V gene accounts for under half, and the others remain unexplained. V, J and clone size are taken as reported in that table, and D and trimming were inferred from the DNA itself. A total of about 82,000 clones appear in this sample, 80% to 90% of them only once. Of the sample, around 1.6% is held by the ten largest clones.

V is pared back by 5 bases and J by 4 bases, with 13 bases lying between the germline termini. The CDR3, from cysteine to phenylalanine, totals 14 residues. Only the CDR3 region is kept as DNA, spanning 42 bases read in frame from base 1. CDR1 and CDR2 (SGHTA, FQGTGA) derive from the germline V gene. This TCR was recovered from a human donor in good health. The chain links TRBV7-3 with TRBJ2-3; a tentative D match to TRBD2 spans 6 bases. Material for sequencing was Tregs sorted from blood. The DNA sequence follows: TGTGCCAGCAGCCCCACCGGGAGATCAGATACGCAGTATTTT. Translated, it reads CASSPTGRSDTQYF.